Following are 22 T cell receptor beta chains from one sample sequenced in a study of cytotoxic CD8 clonotypes in ibrutinib-treated CLL. Sequencing used immunoSEQ multiplex PCR; TCRdb keeps in-frame clones, though not all of them. Seen here are about 21,000 clones, 70% to 80% observed once, and the top ten hold roughly 24%. Sequencing used PBMCs, obtained before ibrutinib treatment. The receptors were gathered from a human donor with chronic lymphocytic leukemia.

CDR3 bases: TGTGCCAGCAATGACAGACCATCGCGGGGAGTGGGAGATACGCAGTATTTT. It yields the protein CASNDRPSRGVGDTQYF. This chain links TRBV5-4 with TRBJ2-3; tentative D call: TRBD2 (6 bases). Germline V lookup: CDR1 SGHNT, CDR2 YYREEE (reference sequence). V dropped 6 bases and J dropped 5 bases, with 25 bases sitting between them. The CDR3 loop spans 17 amino acids.

This clone has only a few counts. V usage is TRBV19 and J usage is TRBJ1-2; a possible D gene is TRBD1 (6 bases). V was clipped by 6 bases and J by 2 bases, with 19 bases between them. This CDR3 is 16 amino acids long. From germline, CDR1 is LNHDA and CDR2 SQIVND (reference sequence). CDR3 coding DNA: TGTGCCAGTAGACGGGCTCGGGGGACACCGAACTATGGCTACACCTTC. This encodes CASRRARGTPNYGYTF. Full variable domain (outside the CDR3, taken from reference TRBV19 and TRBJ1-2): DGGITQSPKYLFRKEGQNVTLSCEQNLNHDAMYWYRQDPGQGLRLIYYSQIVNDFQKGDIAEGYSVSREKKESFPLTVTSAQKNPTAFYLCASRRARGTPNYGYTFGSGTRLTVV.

As to this clone: A read error may account for a junction end that differs from germline. This chain links TRBV7-8 with TRBJ2-5; tentatively, D is TRBD1 (5 bases). The CDR3 has 13 amino acids. Germline CDR1 reads SGHVS; CDR2 reads FQNEAQ. The DNA for the CDR3 is TGTGCCAGCACCTTAACCAGGGCAGAGACCCAGTACTTC. Encoded protein: CASTLTRAETQYF.

This clone was detected only a few times. The gene calls are TRBV15 and TRBJ2-7; 7 nucleotides align to TRBD2. Trimming took 1 base from V and 1 from J; bases not matched to a gene: 4. The CDR3 runs 15 residues. Germline assignment: CDR1 LNHNV and CDR2 YYDKDF (reference sequence). For the CDR3, the DNA is TGTGCCACCAGCAGAGGTCAGGGACTATCCTACGAGCAGTACTTC. It encodes CATSRGQGLSYEQYF. Using reference TRBV15 and TRBJ2-7 for the parts outside the CDR3, the full variable domain is DAMVIQNPRYQVTQFGKPVTLSCSQTLNHNVMYWYQQKSSQAPKLLFHYYDKDFNNEADTPDNFQSRRPNTSFCFLDIRSPGLGDTAMYLCATSRGQGLSYEQYFGPGTRLTVT.

The genes are TRBV28 and TRBJ2-7; D is undetermined. Trimming stripped 2 bases from V and 4 bases from J, with 3 bases between. Germline CDR1 reads MDHEN; CDR2 reads SYDVKM. The CDR3 is 11 amino acids. The CDR3: CASSLEYEQYF. CDR3 DNA sequence: TGTGCCAGCAGTTTAGAGTACGAGCAGTACTTC.

The chain carries TRBV6-6 and TRBJ2-2, with D possibly being TRBD1 or TRBD2 (5 bases each). Germline CDR1 is MNHNY and CDR2 is SVGAGI (reference sequence). V was trimmed by 2 bases and J by 5 bases, leaving 6 bases between them. The length of the CDR3 is 13 residues. The CDR3 sequence: CASSYEGTGELFF. The CDR3 nucleotides are TGTGCCAGCAGTTACGAGGGGACCGGGGAGCTGTTTTTT.

The chain recombines TRBV7-3 with TRBJ2-1; 7 positions agree with TRBD2. Per the germline V gene, CDR1 is SGHTA and CDR2 is FQGTGA. The CDR3 covers 15 residues. V lost 1 base and J lost 8; bases outside the gene matches: 8. CDR3 bases: TGTGCCAGCAGCTTAAGTGCCGGGAGGATAGATGAGCAGTTCTTC. Amino acid sequence: CASSLSAGRIDEQFF.

The gene calls are TRBV6-1 and TRBJ2-7; 7 bases are a match to TRBD1. The germline V gene encodes CDR1 MNHNS and CDR2 SASEGT. The CDR3 extends over 15 amino acids. The V gene end was trimmed by 6 bases and the J gene end by 2 bases; junction bases not matched to a gene: 10. CDR3 residues: CASRRQGPGTYEQYF. The CDR3 coding sequence is TGTGCCAGCAGGAGACAGGGCCCGGGGACCTACGAGCAGTACTTC.

The chain couples TRBV11-2 to TRBJ2-7; TRBD1 agrees at 12 bases. J was trimmed by 7 bases and V by 5 bases; bases with no gene match: 9. The CDR3 covers 15 residues. Looked up from germline, CDR1 is SGHAT and CDR2 is FQNNGV. CDR3 loop: CASSPVRGQGAEQYF. The CDR3 DNA reads TGTGCCAGCAGCCCAGTTAGGGGACAGGGGGCGGAGCAGTACTTC.

The sample holds one count of this clone. Different DNA sequences within this sample yield the same CDR3. The J gene is TRBJ1-2, the V gene TRBV2; 8 bases line up with TRBD1. This CDR3 comprises 13 residues. The junction had 6 bases not matched to a gene; V was cut back by 4 bases and J by 8 bases. From germline, CDR1 is SNHLY and CDR2 FYNNEI. For the CDR3, the DNA is TGTGCCAGCAGTGGGCAGGGGGCGGGAGGCTACACCTTC. Translated: CASSGQGAGGYTF.

Comments on this clone: Without the conserved terminal phenylalanine or tryptophan, this CDR3 likely stems from a read error. The DNA is left out, because the CDR3 cannot be placed on it with certainty; the CDR3 is given as TCRdb lists it. The chain links TRBV3-1 (or the pseudogene TRBV3-2) to TRBJ2-7; the listed D gene, TRBD2, was not tested against the DNA. Germline CDR1 is LGHDT and CDR2 is YNNKEL (reference sequence). The CDR3 region is 8 residues in length, termini included. The CDR3 protein is CASSPRLS.

This chain links TRBV30 with TRBJ2-2; D possibly corresponds to TRBD1 (5 bases). Looked up from germline, CDR1 is GTSNPN and CDR2 is SVGIG (reference sequence). V shed 0 bases and J shed 1 base, with 9 bases lying between them. The CDR3 sequence is 15 residues long. DNA of the CDR3: TGTGCCTGGAGTGTAACAGGTTTGAACACCGGGGAGCTGTTTTTT. Its translation: CAWSVTGLNTGELFF.

The genes are TRBV2 and TRBJ2-7; possible D gene TRBD2, 6 bases. Trimming left V 3 bases short and J 2 bases short, with 14 bases between. This CDR3 contains 15 residues. Germline-derived CDR1 and CDR2 are SNHLY and FYNNEI. The CDR3 is CASSDIVTSPYEQYF. The CDR3, as DNA: TGTGCCAGCAGTGATATCGTTACTAGCCCCTACGAGCAGTACTTC.

This clone was detected only once. This chain uses TRBV19 with TRBJ2-7; 12 nucleotides line up with TRBD1. This CDR3 spans 14 amino acids. Germline loops: CDR1 LNHDA, CDR2 SQIVND (reference sequence). V was clipped by 5 bases and J by 10 bases; unmatched bases: 9. CDR3 DNA: TGTGCCAGTAGTCCCCGGGACAGGGGGCTTCAACAGTACTTC. Amino acids: CASSPRDRGLQQYF.

Here the CDR3 DNA reads TGTGCCAGCAGCTTGGCCGGGACAGATGAAAAACTGTTTTTT. This encodes CASSLAGTDEKLFF. The chain recombines TRBV7-9 with TRBJ1-4; 7 nucleotides align to TRBD1. The CDR3 covers 14 residues. J gave up 6 bases and V 3 bases, and 4 bases lay outside the gene matches. Germline V gives CDR1 SEHNR, CDR2 FQNEAQ (reference sequence).

The genes are TRBV28 and TRBJ1-4; D is possibly TRBD1 (5 bases). V dropped 5 bases and J dropped 8 bases, with 30 bases sitting between them. Germline assignment: CDR1 MDHEN and CDR2 SYDVKM. The CDR3 is 19 residues long. In DNA form, the CDR3 reads TGTGCCAGCAGTGCGCCCGGGGGACTTCAGGTAGACAAGAAAGAAAAACTGTTTTTT. Translated, it gives CASSAPGGLQVDKKEKLFF.

The J gene is TRBJ2-7, the V gene TRBV28, with 7 nucleotides matching TRBD2. The germline gives CDR1 MDHEN, CDR2 SYDVKM. The CDR3 has 15 residues. Germline trimming cut 3 bases from V and 0 bases from J; bases unmatched to any gene: 5. CDR3 nucleotides: TGTGCCAGCAGTTTCCGCGGGAGTTTCTCCTACGAGCAGTACTTC. This sequence encodes CASSFRGSFSYEQYF.

V gene TRBV7-9 combines with J gene TRBJ2-7; 9 nucleotides agree with TRBD1. Germline V gene sequence: CDR1 SEHNR, CDR2 FQNEAQ (reference sequence). The length of the CDR3 is 16 residues. Trimming took 5 bases from V and 2 from J; bases not matched to a gene: 10. The CDR3 reads CASSITGGLHAYEQYF. CDR3 in DNA: TGTGCCAGCAGCATAACAGGGGGCCTTCACGCCTACGAGCAGTACTTC.

This chain connects TRBV28 to TRBJ2-1; D remains unclear. The CDR3 covers 11 residues. V gave up 6 bases and J gave up 6 bases, with 6 bases separating them. Germline lookup yields CDR1 MDHEN and CDR2 SYDVKM. This chain's CDR3 is CASSRLNEQFF. CDR3 in DNA: TGTGCCAGCAGCAGACTCAATGAGCAGTTCTTC.

The J gene is TRBJ2-7, the V gene TRBV19; the D is unclear. The CDR3 is 13 amino acids. The germline V gene has CDR1 LNHDA and CDR2 SQIVND (reference sequence). V lost 3 bases, J lost 2 bases, and 8 bases lay in between. The CDR3 DNA reads as TGTGCCAGTAGTATTGGACCCCCCTACGAGCAGTACTTC. Amino acid sequence: CASSIGPPYEQYF.

The J gene is TRBJ2-2, the V gene TRBV5-4; 12 bases fit TRBD2. V was clipped by 0 bases and J by 5 bases; unmatched bases: 5. Germline-derived CDR1 and CDR2 are SGHNT and YYREEE (reference sequence). CDR3 length equals 17 residues. CDR3: CASSLELAGGLTGELFF. DNA for the CDR3: TGTGCCAGCAGCTTGGAACTAGCGGGAGGTTTGACCGGGGAGCTGTTTTTT.

V and J are TRBV27 and TRBJ2-6; 7 nucleotides match TRBD1. Germline CDR1 and CDR2: MNHEY and SMNVEV (reference sequence). CDR3 length: 16 amino acids. Losses at the gene ends were 6 bases for V and 0 bases for J; bases not matched to a gene: 5. The CDR3 reads CASSPGQLSGANVLTF. CDR3 in DNA: TGTGCCAGCAGCCCGGGACAGCTCTCTGGGGCCAACGTCCTGACTTTC.